This T cell receptor beta chain was recovered during a study of post-analysis software for immune sequencing data. Whole-study context: Clinical courses comprised relapsing-remitting, secondary progressive and progressive-relapsing multiple sclerosis. Regarding the study as a whole: Samples prepared in the same batch strongly co-clustered by F measure. Patients showed TRBV5-6, TRBV5-1 and TRBV20-1 among 4 or 5 TRBV segments more frequent than in controls. Multiple sclerosis was associated with a significant reduction in normalized Chao1 diversity relative to controls.

CDR1 is SQVTM and CDR2 is ANQGSEA in the germline V gene. CDR3 length: 12 residues. In regard to this clonotype: Its antigen is as yet unknown.

Unique molecular identifiers had been added to the TCR beta cDNA libraries. TCRdb processed the PCR reads anew with MiXCR; each CDR3 protein has one entry. The sample gives about half a million distinct CDR3 sequences, around 40% of which show up once; roughly an eighth is in the top ten. The clonotype was recovered from a girl aged 10-17 years with multiple sclerosis. This chain connects TRBV29-1 to TRBJ2-5; weak D call: TRBD1 (6 bases). The better agreement between TRBJ2-7 and the DNA end casts doubt on the J call. The sample consisted of blood. CDR3 amino acids: CSVEWQGNEQYF. DNA for the CDR3: TGCAGCGTTGAGTGGCAGGGGAACGAGCAGTACTTC.